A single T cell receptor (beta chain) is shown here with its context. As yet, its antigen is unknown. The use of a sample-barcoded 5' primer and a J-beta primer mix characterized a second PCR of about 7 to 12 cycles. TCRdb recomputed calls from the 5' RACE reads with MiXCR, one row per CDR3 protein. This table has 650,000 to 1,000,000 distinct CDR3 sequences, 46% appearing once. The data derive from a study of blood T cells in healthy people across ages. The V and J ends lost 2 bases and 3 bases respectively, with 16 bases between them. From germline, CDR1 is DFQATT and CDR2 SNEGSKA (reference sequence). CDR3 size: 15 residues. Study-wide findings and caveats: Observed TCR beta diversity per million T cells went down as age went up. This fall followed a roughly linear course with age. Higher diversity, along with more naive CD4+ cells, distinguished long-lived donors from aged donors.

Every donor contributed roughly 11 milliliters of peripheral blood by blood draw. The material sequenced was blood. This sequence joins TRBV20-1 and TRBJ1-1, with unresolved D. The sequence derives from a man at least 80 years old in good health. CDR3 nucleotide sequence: TGCAGTGCTAGAAGTGGGGAGGGAGCGGACACTGAAGCTTTCTTT. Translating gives CSARSGEGADTEAFF.